This T cell receptor (beta chain) was documented in a study of cytomegalovirus exposure and HLA in healthy donors. Germline values: CDR1 MNHNS, CDR2 SASEGT. The CDR3 is made up of 14 amino acids. Trimming stripped 4 bases from V and 4 bases from J, with 11 bases between. This PCR relied on a set of 60 Vbeta primers and 13 Jbeta primers. Clones were read by immunoSEQ multiplex PCR, and TCRdb kept only the in-frame ones, dropping some. The data show tens of thousands of clones, 6.5% to 8% seen once. The source of this sequence is a middle-aged man in good health and CMV-seronegative. This rearrangement joins TRBV6-1 to TRBJ1-5, with D tentatively TRBD1 (6 bases). The specimen was PBMCs. In DNA form, the CDR3 reads TGTGCCAGCAGTGTAACAGGGAAGAATCAGCCCCAGCATTTT. This translates into CASSVTGKNQPQHF.